This T cell receptor (beta chain) was sequenced for a study of T cell responses to AZD1222 COVID-19 vaccine. General observations from the study: CD4 TCRs covered the whole spike, strongest at regions 160-218 and 743-854. With two AZD1222 doses given, Spike-specific TCR breadth and depth both rose. Females made up more of the donors, who were largely white British, and clonal diversity may have come out too low.

The data were produced by immunoSEQ multiplex PCR, yet TCRdb's version contains in-frame clones alone and is incomplete. Among 150,000 or so clones listed, approximately 94% were seen once. Turning to this clone: No antigen is known for it.

The origin of this receptor is an adult who received the AZD1222 COVID-19 vaccine. The starting material was peripheral blood, obtained 28 days after the second AZD1222 dose.

The CDR3 sequence is CASRSTGGSQPQHF. In DNA form, the CDR3 reads TGTGCCAGCAGATCGACAGGGGGCAGTCAGCCCCAGCATTTT. The chain links TRBV6-5 to TRBJ1-5, with 10 bases that match TRBD1. After removal of 6 bases from V and 6 bases from J, the junction contained 5 bases not matched to a gene. Germline CDR1 is MNHEY and CDR2 is SVGAGI. This CDR3 has 14 residues.